Sequencing of this TCR beta chain was carried out in a study of radiotherapy plus CTLA-4 blockade in lung cancer. About the research overall: Overall, roughly 17% of patients showed an objective response, while 25% to 35% attained disease control. Findings and limits, study-wide: Best predicting response, reportedly, were early blood T cell clone dynamics, with interferon-beta. There was expansion of tumor-derived TCR clones in blood after radiotherapy plus ipilimumab.

Using immunoSEQ multiplex PCR, the repertoire was profiled, and TCRdb retains in-frame clones only, with some absent. The repertoire holds roughly 110,000 clones, with roughly 84% as singletons. This clone was recorded once. The antigen remains unidentified. Sequenced material: peripheral blood, taken from a patient treated with radiotherapy plus ipilimumab. This TCR was sampled from a human donor with non-small cell lung cancer that progressed on radiotherapy plus ipilimumab. Some clones in this sample may be carry-over from other donors' samples.

The CDR3 DNA reads as TGTGCCTGGAGCACGCAGGGAGATCAGCCCCAGCATTTT. This encodes CAWSTQGDQPQHF. The chain employs TRBV30 and TRBJ1-5; D might be TRBD1 (5 bases). The CDR3 has 13 residues. The germline CDR1 and CDR2 sequences are GTSNPN and SVGIG (reference sequence). V was pared by 3 bases and J by 5 bases, with 11 bases between.